The 20 T cell receptor beta chains reported below all come from one sample, sequenced in a study of Graves' ophthalmopathy and Graves' hyperthyroidism. Investigators amplified TCR beta CDR3 regions from RNA transcripts. First-round RT-PCR with HTBI primers preceded a second-round multiplex PCR. MiXCR was run by TCRdb on the multiplex PCR reads, yielding one entry per CDR3 protein. The sample records around 1.1 million distinct CDR3 sequences, less than 45% being singletons. The sequenced sample was peripheral blood or thyroid tissue (not recorded which). The receptors come from an adult man with Graves' hyperthyroidism.

The genes are TRBV6-5 and TRBJ1-1, with D perhaps TRBD1 (5 bases). Germline-derived CDR1 and CDR2 are MNHEY and SVGAGI. Between the trimmed V and J ends, which lost 7 bases and 3 bases, there was a span of 27 bases. The CDR3 spans 18 residues. Here the CDR3 reads CASTPFSDLTLGDTEAFF. The DNA of the CDR3 is TGTGCCAGCACCCCCTTTTCGGACCTCACCTTGGGGGACACTGAAGCTTTCTTT.

This chain connects TRBV11-2 to TRBJ1-6, with D uncertain. Trimming took off 4 bases at V and 5 bases at J, with 9 bases between the two ends. The CDR3 spans 14 residues. The V gene's germline CDR1 is SGHAT and CDR2 FQNNGV. The CDR3 sequence is CASSSKEDNSPLHF. CDR3 sequence (DNA): TGTGCCAGCAGCTCTAAGGAGGATAATTCACCCCTCCACTTT.

This clonotype was seen many times. This chain connects TRBV29-1 to TRBJ1-1; D perhaps matches TRBD1 (5 bases). This CDR3 is built from 14 residues. Looked up from germline, CDR1 is SQVTM and CDR2 is ANQGSEA. Trimming shortened V by 0 bases and J by 7 bases, and 15 bases separated the two germline ends. The CDR3 here is CSVEDSLGAFEAFF. CDR3 sequence (DNA): TGCAGCGTTGAAGATAGTTTAGGGGCCTTTGAAGCTTTCTTT. Together with reference TRBV29-1 and TRBJ1-1, the CDR3 gives the full variable domain: SAVISQKPSRDICQRGTSLTIQCQVDSQVTMMFWYRQQPGQSLTLIATANQGSEATYESGFVIDKFPISRPNLTFSTLTVSNMSPEDSSIYLCSVEDSLGAFEAFFGQGTRLTVV.

V and J are TRBV5-1 and TRBJ2-5; 11 bases are shared with TRBD2. The length of the CDR3 is 16 residues. Germline loops: CDR1 SGHRS, CDR2 YFSETQ. The ends lost 0 bases at V and 5 bases at J; junction bases unmatched: 6. CDR3 sequence reads: CASSLVGVAGGETQYF. CDR3 nucleotides: TGCGCCAGCAGCTTGGTAGGAGTAGCGGGGGGGGAGACCCAGTACTTC.

The CDR3 reads CASFRAGGNQPQHF. Written as DNA, the CDR3 is TGTGCCAGCTTTCGGGCAGGTGGCAATCAGCCCCAGCATTTT. The chain recombines TRBV7-8 with TRBJ1-5; D is undetermined. The germline V and J ends were trimmed by 8 bases and 2 bases, with 13 bases remaining between them. CDR1 is SGHVS, CDR2 FQNEAQ, per germline. The CDR3 is made up of 14 amino acids.

Ten or more counts support this clonotype. V and J are TRBV9 and TRBJ2-7; 12 positions match TRBD2. The trim removed 4 bases at V and 5 bases at J, leaving 7 bases unmatched. The CDR3 covers 15 residues. CDR1 and CDR2 from the germline V gene are SGDLS and YYNGEE. CDR3 amino acids: CASSLTSGRSNEQYF. The CDR3 coding sequence is TGTGCCAGCAGCCTGACTAGCGGGAGAAGCAACGAGCAGTACTTC.

This clonotype was counted a few times. The rearrangement uses TRBV28 and TRBJ2-7, with D tentatively TRBD2 (7 bases). The CDR3 runs 15 residues. Germline V lookup: CDR1 MDHEN, CDR2 SYDVKM. V was pared by 5 bases and J by 8 bases, with 22 bases between. As DNA, the CDR3 is TGTGCCAGCAGTATATTTACGACAGGCGGGGGCAAGCAGTACTTC. It is translated as CASSIFTTGGGKQYF.

To note about this clonotype: The junction departs from germline at one end; a sequencing error may be responsible. This chain links TRBV7-6 with TRBJ1-6, with D perhaps TRBD1 (5 bases). The germline CDR1 and CDR2 sequences are SGHVS and FNYEAQ. The CDR3 has 15 amino acids. The CDR3 DNA sequence: TGTGCCAGCAGCCCGACACGGGGCTCTCAATCACCCCCCCACTTT. Encoded protein: CASSPTRGSQSPPHF. Full variable domain (outside the CDR3, taken from reference TRBV7-6 and TRBJ1-6): GAGVSQSPRYKVTKRGQDVALRCDPISGHVSLYWYRQALGQGPEFLTYFNYEAQQDKSGLPNDRFSAERPEGSISTLTIQRTEQRDSAMYRCASSPTRGSQSPPHFGNGTRLTVT.

A few counts support this clonotype. This sequence joins TRBV10-3 and TRBJ1-5; D ambiguous. Trimming pared 6 bases from V and 5 bases from J, leaving 11 bases between. The length of the CDR3 is 13 residues. Germline V lookup: CDR1 ENHRY, CDR2 SYGVKD. As DNA, the CDR3 is TGTGCCATCAGCCAAGGAGTCTATCAGCCCCAGCATTTT. Amino acids: CAISQGVYQPQHF.

CDR3 sequence: CASSFRGYRRSNYGYTF. DNA for the CDR3: TGTGCCAGCAGCTTCAGGGGCTACAGGCGGTCTAACTATGGCTACACCTTC. The rearrangement links TRBV7-9 to TRBJ1-2, with a possible D match to TRBD1 (6 bases). V lost 3 bases and J 0 bases, leaving 17 bases between the germline ends. The CDR3 consists of 17 residues. Germline lookup yields CDR1 SEHNR and CDR2 FQNEAQ (reference sequence).

Many counts were recorded for this clonotype. The gene calls are TRBV7-2 and TRBJ2-7, with no clear D. From germline, CDR1 is SGHTA and CDR2 FQGNSA. The CDR3 loop spans 13 amino acids. With 1 base removed from V and 8 bases from J, the gap between germline ends came to 12 bases. CDR3 in DNA: TGTGCCAGCAGCTTAGGGACCCTCGGGCAGCAGTACTTC. It yields the protein CASSLGTLGQQYF.

This clonotype was seen a handful of times. V usage is TRBV9 and J usage is TRBJ2-7; D remains unclear. Trimming removed 3 bases at V and 0 bases at J, with 16 bases between. The CDR3 has 16 residues. Germline CDR1 reads SGDLS; CDR2 reads YYNGEE. The CDR3 spells CASSEGTRVSSYEQYF. The CDR3 nucleotides are TGTGCCAGCAGCGAGGGCACCCGTGTCAGCTCCTACGAGCAGTACTTC.

In the case of this clonotype: This may come from a read error, since a much larger clone is one base off. The chain has TRBV12-3 or TRBV12-4 and TRBJ1-6; unclear D gene. This CDR3 contains 14 residues. The V end lost 4 bases, the J end lost 2 bases, and 6 bases lay between the germline ends. CDR3 region: CASSSDTYNSPLHF. The CDR3 coding sequence is TGTGCCAGCAGTTCAGATACCTATAATTCACCCCTCCACTTT.

This clonotype was seen at least ten times. The chain employs TRBV19 and TRBJ1-5; D unclear. Germline assignment: CDR1 LNHDA and CDR2 SQIVND (reference sequence). CDR3 length: 15 residues. The ends were cut back, 3 bases at V and 1 base at J, with 10 bases in the middle. The CDR3 here is CASSIRGRSNQPQHF. DNA for the CDR3: TGTGCCAGTAGTATCAGAGGCAGAAGCAATCAGCCCCAGCATTTT.

The genes are TRBV6-5 and TRBJ1-2, with TRBD1 identical over 9 bases. Germline CDR1 reads MNHEY; CDR2 reads SVGAGI. V trimming: 8 bases; J trimming: 6 bases; junction bases outside the gene matches: 19. CDR3 size: 17 residues. The CDR3 region has the DNA TGTGCCAGCTTTCGTGCTCCCGGGACAGGGTCATTGGATGGCTACACCTTC. This codes for CASFRAPGTGSLDGYTF.

This clonotype was observed many times. This sequence joins TRBV20-1 and TRBJ2-5, with a weak D call TRBD2 (6 bases). The V gene's germline CDR1 is DFQATT and CDR2 SNEGSKA (reference sequence). The CDR3 totals 14 residues. V was shortened by 4 bases and J by 5 bases, with 17 bases between the two germline ends. The CDR3 sequence is CSAKLGGFSETQYF. CDR3 nucleotide sequence: TGCAGTGCTAAGCTTGGGGGGTTCTCGGAGACCCAGTACTTC.

This clonotype was seen a handful of times. V and J are TRBV6-5 and TRBJ2-7; the match to TRBD2 covers 7 bases. The ends lost 6 bases at V and 4 bases at J; junction bases unmatched: 15. The CDR3 covers 16 residues. CDR1 is MNHEY, CDR2 SVGAGI, per germline. The CDR3 here is CASSLHPRGRGYEQYF. CDR3 DNA: TGTGCCAGCAGCCTCCACCCCCGCGGGAGAGGATACGAGCAGTACTTC.

The sample holds many counts of this clonotype. The chain employs TRBV11-2 and TRBJ2-5; D not resolved. The germline V gene encodes CDR1 SGHAT and CDR2 FQNNGV. The CDR3 extends over 11 amino acids. V lost 4 bases and J 5 bases, leaving 5 bases between the germline ends. CDR3 amino acids: CASSSRETQYF. The CDR3 nucleotides read TGTGCCAGCAGCTCGAGGGAGACCCAGTACTTC.

The chain couples TRBV10-1 to TRBJ1-2; no reliable D call. This CDR3 has 13 residues. Germline lookup yields CDR1 WNHNN and CDR2 SYGVQD (reference sequence). Trimming cost V 3 bases and J 5 bases, with 10 bases left between them. The CDR3 reads CASSETSSYGYTF. CDR3 DNA: TGCGCCAGCAGTGAAACATCTTCATATGGCTACACCTTC.

The chain is built from TRBV7-8 and TRBJ2-2; no firm D call. The CDR3 length is 12 residues. Germline CDR1 reads SGHVS; CDR2 reads FQNEAQ. Trimming shortened V by 5 bases and J by 8 bases, and 9 bases separated the two germline ends. The CDR3 spells CASSQKTGELFF. For the CDR3, the DNA is TGTGCCAGCAGCCAAAAAACAGGGGAGCTGTTTTTT.